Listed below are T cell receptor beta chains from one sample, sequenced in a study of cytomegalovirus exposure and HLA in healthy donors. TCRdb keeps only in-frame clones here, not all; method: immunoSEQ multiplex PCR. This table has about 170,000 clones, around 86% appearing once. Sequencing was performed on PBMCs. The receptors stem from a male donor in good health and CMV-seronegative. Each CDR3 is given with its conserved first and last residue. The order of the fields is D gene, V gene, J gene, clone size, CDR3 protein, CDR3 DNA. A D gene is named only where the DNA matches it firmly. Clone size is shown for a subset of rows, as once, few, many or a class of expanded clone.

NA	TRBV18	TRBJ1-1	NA	CASSPGAGFPEAFF	TGTGCCAGCTCACCAGGTGCGGGGTTCCCTGAAGCTTTCTTT
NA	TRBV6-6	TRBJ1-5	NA	CASSFGEQKPQHF	TGTGCCAGCAGCTTTGGGGAGCAGAAGCCCCAGCATTTT
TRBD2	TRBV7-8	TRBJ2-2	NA	CASSLRLAGGAGELFF	TGTGCCAGCAGCTTAAGACTAGCGGGGGGAGCCGGGGAGCTGTTTTTT
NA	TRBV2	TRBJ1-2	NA	CASSEGQGKGGYTF	TGTGCCAGCAGTGAAGGGCAGGGGAAGGGTGGCTACACCTTC
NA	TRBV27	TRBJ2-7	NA	CASTPLQGSYEQYF	TGTGCCAGCACCCCTCTGCAGGGCTCCTACGAGCAGTACTTC
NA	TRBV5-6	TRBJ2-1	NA	CASSLQGNEQFF	TGTGCCAGCAGCTTGCAGGGGAATGAGCAGTTCTTC
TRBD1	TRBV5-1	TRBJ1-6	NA	CASKAGTGENSPLHF	TGCGCCAGCAAGGCCGGGACAGGGGAAAATTCACCCCTCCACTTT
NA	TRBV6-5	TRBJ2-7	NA	CASSYTQGAGYEQYF	TGTGCCAGCAGTTACACGCAGGGAGCGGGCTACGAGCAGTACTTC
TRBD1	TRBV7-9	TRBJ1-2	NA	CASSRTGQPEVGYTF	TGTGCCAGCAGCCGTACGGGACAGCCCGAGGTTGGCTACACCTTC
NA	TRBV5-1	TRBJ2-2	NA	CASSARRGTRTDYTHGELFF	TGCGCCAGCAGCGCCCGACGGGGGACCAGAACTGATTACACCCACGGGGAGCTGTTTTTT
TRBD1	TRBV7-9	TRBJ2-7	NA	CASSTQDGTGAWEQYF	TGTGCCAGCAGCACCCAGGACGGGACAGGGGCGTGGGAGCAGTACTTC
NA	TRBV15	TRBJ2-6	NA	CATTPGQSDSGANVLTF	TGTGCCACCACCCCAGGTCAGAGTGACTCTGGGGCCAACGTCCTGACTTTC
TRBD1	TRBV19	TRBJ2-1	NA	CASSHAAGQVWSEQFF	TGTGCCAGTAGTCACGCGGCGGGACAGGTCTGGAGCGAGCAGTTCTTC
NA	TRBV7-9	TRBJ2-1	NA	CASSHGAHYNEQFF	TGTGCCAGCAGCCATGGGGCCCACTACAATGAGCAGTTCTTC
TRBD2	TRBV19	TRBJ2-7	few	CASSIRTSGGTINYEQYF	TGTGCCAGTAGTATCCGGACTAGCGGGGGGACCATAAACTACGAGCAGTACTTC
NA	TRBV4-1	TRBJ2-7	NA	CASSQASRAEQYF	TGCGCCAGCAGCCAAGCTTCCCGTGCGGAGCAGTACTTC
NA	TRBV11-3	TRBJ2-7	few	CASSPGIGEQYF	TGTGCCAGCAGCCCCGGGATCGGGGAGCAGTACTTC
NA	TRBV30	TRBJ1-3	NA	CAWSFTGSSGNTIYF	TGTGCCTGGAGTTTTACAGGATCCTCTGGAAACACCATATATTTT
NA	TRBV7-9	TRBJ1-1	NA	CASSLRTEAFF	TGTGCCAGCAGCCTCCGGACTGAAGCTTTCTTT
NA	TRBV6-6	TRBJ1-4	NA	CASSYTGTPGKLFF	TGTGCCAGCAGTTATACCGGGACACCCGGAAAACTGTTTTTT
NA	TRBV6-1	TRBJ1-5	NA	CASTLIREGNQPQHF	TGTGCCAGCACCTTGATCAGGGAGGGCAATCAGCCCCAGCATTTT
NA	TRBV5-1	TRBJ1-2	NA	CASSSREFSYGYTF	TGCGCCAGCAGCTCCAGGGAATTTAGCTATGGCTACACCTTC
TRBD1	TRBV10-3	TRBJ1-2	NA	CAISGDRYYGYTF	TGTGCCATCAGTGGGGACAGGTACTATGGCTACACCTTC
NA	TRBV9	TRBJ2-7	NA	CASSATAGVSYEQYF	TGTGCCAGCAGCGCCACAGCAGGGGTCTCCTACGAGCAGTACTTC